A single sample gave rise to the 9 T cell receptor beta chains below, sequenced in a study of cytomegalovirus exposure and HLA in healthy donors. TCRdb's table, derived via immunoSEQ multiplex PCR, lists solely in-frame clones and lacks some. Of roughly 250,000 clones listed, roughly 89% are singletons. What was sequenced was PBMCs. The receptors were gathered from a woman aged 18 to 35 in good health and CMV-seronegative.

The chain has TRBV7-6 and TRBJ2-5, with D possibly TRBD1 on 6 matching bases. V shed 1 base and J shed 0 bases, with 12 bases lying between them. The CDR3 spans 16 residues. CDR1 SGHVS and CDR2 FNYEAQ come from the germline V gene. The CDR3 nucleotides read TGTGCCAGCAGCTTAGTTTCTTGGACAGACCAAGAGACCCAGTACTTC. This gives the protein CASSLVSWTDQETQYF. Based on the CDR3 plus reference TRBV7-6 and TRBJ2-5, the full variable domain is GAGVSQSPRYKVTKRGQDVALRCDPISGHVSLYWYRQALGQGPEFLTYFNYEAQQDKSGLPNDRFSAERPEGSISTLTIQRTEQRDSAMYRCASSLVSWTDQETQYFGPGTRLLVL.

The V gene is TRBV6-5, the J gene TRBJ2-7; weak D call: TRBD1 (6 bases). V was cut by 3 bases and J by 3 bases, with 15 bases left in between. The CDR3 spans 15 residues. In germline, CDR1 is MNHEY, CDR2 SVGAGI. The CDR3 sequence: CASSYAPGVIYEQYF. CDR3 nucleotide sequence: TGTGCCAGCAGTTATGCACCAGGGGTGATCTACGAGCAGTACTTC.

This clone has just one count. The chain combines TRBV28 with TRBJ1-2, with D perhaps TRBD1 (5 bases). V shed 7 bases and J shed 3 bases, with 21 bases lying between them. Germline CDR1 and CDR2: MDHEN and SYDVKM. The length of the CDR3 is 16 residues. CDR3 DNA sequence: TGTGCCAGCAACCAGGGTTGGCCCACCGGAGACTATGGCTACACCTTC. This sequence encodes CASNQGWPTGDYGYTF.

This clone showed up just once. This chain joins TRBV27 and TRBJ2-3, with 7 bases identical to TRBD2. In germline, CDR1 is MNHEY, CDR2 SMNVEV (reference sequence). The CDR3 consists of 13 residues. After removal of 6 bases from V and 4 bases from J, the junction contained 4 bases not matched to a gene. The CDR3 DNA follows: TGTGCCAGCAGCTGGGGGGGGGCAGATACGCAGTATTTT. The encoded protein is CASSWGGADTQYF.

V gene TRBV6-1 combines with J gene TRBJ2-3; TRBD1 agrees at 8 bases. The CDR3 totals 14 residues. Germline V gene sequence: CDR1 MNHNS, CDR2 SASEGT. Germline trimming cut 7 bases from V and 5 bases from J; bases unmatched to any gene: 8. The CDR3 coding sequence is TGTGCCAGCATTCGGACAGGGATTGGAGATACGCAGTATTTT. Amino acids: CASIRTGIGDTQYF.

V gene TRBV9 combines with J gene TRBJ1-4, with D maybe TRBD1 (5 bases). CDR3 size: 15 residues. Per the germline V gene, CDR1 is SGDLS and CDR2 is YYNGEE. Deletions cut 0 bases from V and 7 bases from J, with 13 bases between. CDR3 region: CASSVEGNRGEKLFF. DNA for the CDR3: TGTGCCAGCAGCGTAGAGGGGAATAGGGGTGAAAAACTGTTTTTT.

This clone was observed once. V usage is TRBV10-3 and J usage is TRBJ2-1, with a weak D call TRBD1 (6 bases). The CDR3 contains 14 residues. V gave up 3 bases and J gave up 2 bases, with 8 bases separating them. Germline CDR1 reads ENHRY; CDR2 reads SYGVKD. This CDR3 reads CAISEQGPYNEQFF. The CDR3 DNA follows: TGTGCCATCAGTGAACAGGGACCCTACAATGAGCAGTTCTTC.

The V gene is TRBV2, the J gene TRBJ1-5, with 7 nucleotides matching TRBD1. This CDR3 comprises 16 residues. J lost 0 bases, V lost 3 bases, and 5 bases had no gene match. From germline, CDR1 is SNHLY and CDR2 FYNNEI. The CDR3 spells CASSEGQGGSNQPQHF. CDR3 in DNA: TGTGCCAGCAGTGAGGGGCAGGGGGGTAGCAATCAGCCCCAGCATTTT.

CDR3 amino acids: CASSPGQVHEQYV. The DNA of the CDR3 is TGTGCCAGCTCACCAGGACAGGTCCACGAGCAGTACGTC. The chain couples TRBV18 to TRBJ2-7, with 7 bases aligning to TRBD1. V dropped 2 bases and J dropped 5; count of bases not matched to a gene: 3. The CDR3 length is 13 residues. Germline loops: CDR1 KGHSH, CDR2 LQKENI.